This T cell receptor beta chain was profiled in a study of cytomegalovirus exposure and HLA in healthy donors. Study-wide background: Among 150 million to 200 million T cells, an earlier analysis found about 110 million unique TCR beta sequences.

General observations from the study: Trimming of TCR beta V- and J-genes showed a link, identified in a later analysis, to a missense DCLRE1C variant. It was only CMV serostatus that was available as immune exposure information. The majority of TCR sequences were rare, yet some public TCRs appeared in many donors.

Both 60 Vbeta primers and 13 Jbeta primers went into the PCR. The method was immunoSEQ multiplex PCR; TCRdb's version includes in-frame clones alone and lacks a portion of them. The table lists 120,000 to 150,000 clones, 70% to 80% of them singletons. Concerning this clone: Its antigen remains unknown.

In germline, CDR1 is ENHRY, CDR2 SYGVKD. V was cut by 6 bases and J by 0 bases, with 9 bases left in between. The CDR3 is 14 residues long. The origin of this receptor is a female donor in good health and CMV-seronegative. Sequenced input: PBMCs. The genes are TRBV10-3 and TRBJ1-3; maybe TRBD1 (5 bases). The CDR3 DNA follows: TGTGCCATCAGGGAGGACAACTCTGGAAACACCATATATTTT. It translates to CAIREDNSGNTIYF.